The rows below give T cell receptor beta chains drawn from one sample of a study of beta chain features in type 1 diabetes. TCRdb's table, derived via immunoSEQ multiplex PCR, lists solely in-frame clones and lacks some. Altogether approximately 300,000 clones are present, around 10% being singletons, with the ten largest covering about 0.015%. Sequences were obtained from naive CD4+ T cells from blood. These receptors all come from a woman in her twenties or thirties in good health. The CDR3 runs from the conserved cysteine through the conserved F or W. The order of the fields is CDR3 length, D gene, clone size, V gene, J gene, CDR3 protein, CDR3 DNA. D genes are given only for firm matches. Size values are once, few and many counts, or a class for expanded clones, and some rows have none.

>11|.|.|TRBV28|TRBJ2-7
CASTSSHEQYF
TGTGCCAGCACTAGTTCTCACGAGCAGTACTTC
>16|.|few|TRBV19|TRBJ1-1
CASSTTGRVPNTEAFF
TGTGCCAGTAGTACGACAGGTCGGGTACCAAACACTGAAGCTTTCTTT
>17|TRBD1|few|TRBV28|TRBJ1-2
CASSLRQGAIGYYGYTF
TGTGCCAGCAGTTTAAGACAGGGGGCGATCGGCTACTATGGCTACACCTTC
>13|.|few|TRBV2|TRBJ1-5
CASSKGGDQPQHF
TGTGCCAGTTCTAAAGGGGGGGATCAGCCCCAGCATTTT
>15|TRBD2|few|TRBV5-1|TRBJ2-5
CASSLLAGGGETQYF
TGCGCCAGCAGCTTACTAGCGGGAGGTGGGGAGACCCAGTACTTC
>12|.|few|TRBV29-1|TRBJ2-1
CSVAFGANEQFF
TGCAGCGTTGCGTTTGGGGCAAATGAGCAGTTCTTC
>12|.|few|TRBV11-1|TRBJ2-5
CASSFPLETQYF
TGTGCCAGCAGCTTCCCCTTGGAGACCCAGTACTTC
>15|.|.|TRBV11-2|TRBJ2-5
CASSLNPGRQETQYF
TGTGCCAGCAGCCTTAACCCCGGTCGACAAGAGACCCAGTACTTC
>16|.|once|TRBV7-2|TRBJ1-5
CASSLSARGTWEPQHF
TGTGCCAGCAGCTTAAGCGCGCGTGGGACTTGGGAGCCCCAGCATTTT
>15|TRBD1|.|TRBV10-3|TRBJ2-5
CAIRPGQGVEETQYF
TGTGCCATCAGACCGGGACAGGGGGTAGAGGAGACCCAGTACTTC